A single T cell receptor (beta chain) is shown here with its context. Ten or more counts support this clonotype. The clone's antigen remains unknown. Per-nucleotide qualities are absent, and no much larger clonotype sits a single base away. This entry is derived from a study of identical twins (dated by TCRdb to about 2016). Regarding the study in general: The study deep-sequenced TCR alpha and beta repertoires from monozygotic twins, unrelated adults of various ages and cord blood to test whether fetal clonotypes persist. Replicate twin experiments were performed at different times using different library preparation protocols to rule out contamination.

The protocol used for the library was 5' RACE. The listed sequencing device is Illumina HiSeq 2000. A universal primer binding site was introduced by template switching, and a unique molecular identifier was present in the final cDNA, enabling accurate counting of TCR cDNA molecules. Specific primers in the conserved constant-segment region were used to synthesize first-strand cDNA for the TCR alpha and beta chains. To control for contamination, every cDNA library carried two barcodes: a SMART-Mk sample barcode plus Illumina barcodes. Two successive PCR steps introduced TruSeq adapter sequences along with Illumina sample barcodes. The TCR alpha and beta cDNA libraries were sequenced on the Illumina HiSeq platform using custom primers. As for the original processing: MiGEC was used to process raw reads and extract unique molecular identifiers, and MiXCR was used to find CDR3 positions. For each individual, recombination models were inferred using an EM algorithm with the repgenHMM and IGoR tools. The analysis of shared clonotypes was done with the tcR package in R, with sharing normalized by the product of cloneset sizes. Out-of-frame nonproductive sequences were analyzed to study raw recombination free of thymic and clonal selection effects. The public reads were reprocessed in TCRdb via fastp at Q25 and MiXCR, keeping in-frame beta chains. Records with the same CDR3 protein are collapsed into one entry carrying the most frequent genes and DNA. Here the V and J calls rest on TCRdb's processing, not on the authors' analysis. The sample contains more than 1.5 million distinct CDR3 sequences, under 35% of them found a single time. Roughly 0.3% of the sample belongs to the ten largest clones.

Every donor was a healthy Caucasian. Overall study results and their limits: Because the same donors could not be followed over many years, the conclusions depended on cross-sectional statistical analysis. Invariant T cells such as MAIT and iNKT could partly confound zero-insertion analyses, although diverse VJ usage argued against such confounding for most clonotypes. In beta out-of-frame sequences, excess twin sharing was weaker, because having fewer shared sequences lowered the signal-to-noise ratio. In monozygotic twins, out-of-frame TCR alpha sharing was systematically underestimated by recombination models, although the models agreed with sharing between unrelated individuals. Compared with coincidental sharing between unrelated individuals, out-of-frame TCR alpha sequences shared between twins had an excess of sequences with low generation probability. Abundant cord blood beta clonotypes had fewer insertions, young adult naive repertoires showed a similar but weaker trend, and memory repertoires showed no such trend.

Reading the germline V gene gives CDR1 SGHRS and CDR2 YFSETQ. The V end loses 4 bases and the J end loses 4 bases, and a stretch of 12 bases separates them. The CDR3 holds 14 amino acids from the cysteine to the phenylalanine. Kept here is only the CDR3 DNA, which spans 42 bases and is read in frame from base 1. The sequenced sample was cord blood. The clonotype originates from a newborn girl in good health. The V gene is TRBV5-1 and the J gene is TRBJ2-1; the D region possibly corresponds to TRBD2 (7 bases align). The CDR3 reads CASSGGAVYNEQFF. The sequenced DNA is TGCGCCAGCAGCGGGGGGGCCGTATACAATGAGCAGTTCTTC.